This T cell receptor (beta chain) was sequenced in a study of blood T cells in healthy people across ages. In the study overall: The capture of about one barcoded beta molecule per two T cells was achieved by template switching.

Primed by a sample-barcoded 5' primer and a J-beta primer mix, a second PCR proceeded for 7 to 11 cycles. TCRdb re-called the 5' RACE reads through MiXCR, storing one row per CDR3 protein. The profile shows around 800,000 distinct CDR3 sequences, approximately 67% of them singletons. This CDR3 is 17 amino acids long. The germline gives CDR1 SGHRS, CDR2 YFSETQ. The J segment lost 1 base and the V segment lost 2 bases, leaving 9 bases of the junction unmatched. Material for sequencing was blood. The chain uses TRBV5-1 and TRBJ2-5; 9 positions match TRBD2. The TCR originated in a young man in good health. The DNA of the CDR3 is TGCGCCAGCAGCTTAGGGAGCGGGGGGCCCGGCCAAGAGACCCAGTACTTC. Residues: CASSLGSGGPGQETQYF.